The rows below give T cell receptor beta chains drawn from one sample of a study of T cells in Graves' hyperthyroidism and ophthalmopathy. TCRdb reprocessed the multiplex PCR reads with MiXCR, giving one entry per CDR3 protein. Of around 240,000 distinct CDR3 sequences listed, about 16% are singletons. What was sequenced was blood. The receptors shown here come from a woman between 18 and 29 years old with Graves' ophthalmopathy. Both conserved end residues are part of each CDR3. A D gene is named only where the DNA matches it firmly. Rows may omit the clone size; those that give it use once, few, many or a size class.

TRBV4-1	TRBJ1-2	many	-	CASSQDSLWPRVGYGYTF	TGCGCCAGCAGCCAAGATTCACTGTGGCCCAGGGTAGGCTATGGCTACACCTTC
TRBV12-3/TRBV12-4	TRBJ2-3	-	TRBD2	CASSRLTTSGLSTDTQYF	TGTGCCAGCAGCCGCCTCACGACTAGCGGGTTAAGCACAGATACGCAGTATTTT
TRBV9	TRBJ1-1	many	-	CASRPTGRDTEAFF	TGTGCCAGCAGGCCAACAGGGAGGGACACTGAAGCTTTCTTT
TRBV28	TRBJ1-5	many	TRBD1	CASSQQGSGNQPQHF	TGTGCCAGCAGTCAACAGGGGTCCGGCAATCAGCCCCAGCATTTT
TRBV2	TRBJ1-5	many	TRBD1	CASSGDRGPYKPQHF	TGTGCCAGCAGTGGTGACAGGGGCCCATATAAGCCCCAGCATTTT
TRBV5-1	TRBJ1-1	many	-	CASSPSGGLNTEAFF	TGCGCCAGCAGCCCTAGTGGGGGGTTGAACACTGAAGCTTTCTTT
TRBV5-1	TRBJ1-1	many	TRBD1	CASTFLAGGTEAFF	TGCGCCAGCACATTTTTGGCAGGGGGCACTGAAGCTTTCTTT
TRBV19	TRBJ1-5	many	-	CAVMLMPPSHQPQHF	TGTGCCGTGATGCTCATGCCCCCTAGTCATCAGCCCCAGCATTTT
TRBV25-1	TRBJ1-2	few	TRBD1	CASSESGGYYGYTF	TGTGCCAGCAGTGAATCAGGGGGCTACTATGGCTACACCTTC
TRBV29-1	TRBJ2-5	-	TRBD1	CSVEGRGPRGAQYF	TGCAGCGTTGAAGGCAGGGGGCCGAGGGGGGCCCAGTACTTC
TRBV7-9	TRBJ1-4	many	-	CASSAGQTNEKLFF	TGTGCCAGCAGCGCTGGACAGACTAATGAAAAACTGTTTTTT
TRBV27	TRBJ2-7	many	TRBD2	CASSFVAGGPVEQYF	TGTGCCAGCAGTTTCGTGGCGGGAGGGCCGGTCGAGCAGTACTTC
TRBV5-1	TRBJ2-7	-	-	CASSSNLSSYEQYF	TGCGCCAGCAGCTCGAATCTAAGCTCCTACGAGCAGTACTTC
TRBV6-5	TRBJ2-7	many	-	CASSYLPGSHEQYF	TGTGCCAGCAGTTACCTCCCGGGGTCCCACGAGCAGTACTTC
TRBV28	TRBJ2-7	few	-	CATGVYEQYF	TGTGCCACGGGGGTTTACGAGCAGTACTTC
TRBV7-9	TRBJ2-1	-	TRBD2	CASSLGRLAGGEEQFF	TGTGCCAGCAGCTTAGGACGACTAGCGGGAGGGGAAGAGCAGTTCTTC
TRBV19	TRBJ2-1	-	TRBD2	CASSLLAGARNEQFF	TGTGCCAGTAGTCTACTAGCGGGGGCTCGCAATGAGCAGTTCTTC
TRBV14	TRBJ1-2	many	TRBD1	CASSQARGQVGGYTF	TGTGCCAGCAGCCAAGCCCGCGGACAGGTTGGCGGCTACACCTTC
TRBV9	TRBJ2-3	-	TRBD2	CASSQRSGGADTQYF	TGTGCCAGCAGCCAAAGAAGCGGGGGGGCTGATACGCAGTATTTT
TRBV28	TRBJ2-7	-	TRBD2	CASTEETSGGDEQYF	TGTGCCAGCACCGAAGAGACTAGCGGGGGGGACGAGCAGTACTTC
TRBV12-3/TRBV12-4	TRBJ2-1	many	TRBD2	CASSFSAGLAGVNEQFF	TGTGCCAGCAGTTTCTCGGCGGGACTAGCGGGAGTTAATGAGCAGTTCTTC
TRBV28	TRBJ1-6	many	TRBD1	CASSLDRGTRSPLHF	TGTGCCAGCAGTCTGGACAGGGGAACTCGTTCACCCCTCCACTTT
TRBV7-2	TRBJ1-2	many	TRBD1	CASSLGLGGGDGYTF	TGTGCCAGCAGCTTAGGGTTGGGAGGGGGCGATGGCTACACCTTC
TRBV19	TRBJ2-1	-	TRBD2	CASSTGTNNEQFF	TGTGCCAGTAGTACCGGGACTAACAATGAGCAGTTCTTC
TRBV15	TRBJ2-5	-	-	CATSRDYTSLQETQYF	TGTGCCACCAGCAGAGATTACACTTCCCTTCAAGAGACCCAGTACTTC
TRBV20-1	TRBJ2-2	many	-	CSARVGWLASTGELFF	TGCAGTGCTAGAGTAGGGTGGCTAGCAAGCACCGGGGAGCTGTTTTTT
TRBV2	TRBJ2-7	many	TRBD2	CASRGFGTIAYEQYF	TGTGCCAGCAGGGGTTTCGGGACTATTGCCTACGAGCAGTACTTC
TRBV19	TRBJ2-2	many	-	CASSMLVVMGPGELFF	TGTGCCAGTAGTATGCTTGTCGTCATGGGCCCCGGGGAGCTGTTTTTT
TRBV9	TRBJ2-3	-	-	CASSVAHLGADTQYF	TGTGCCAGCAGCGTAGCACATTTGGGGGCAGATACGCAGTATTTT
TRBV27	TRBJ2-1	-	TRBD2	CASSPSSGSDEQFF	TGTGCCAGCAGCCCTTCTAGCGGGAGTGATGAGCAGTTCTTC
TRBV28	TRBJ1-2	many	-	CASSLSWFYGYTF	TGTGCCAGCAGTTTGTCATGGTTCTATGGCTACACCTTC
TRBV30	TRBJ2-3	many	-	CAWSVVGGADTQYF	TGTGCCTGGAGTGTGGTAGGAGGGGCAGATACGCAGTATTTT